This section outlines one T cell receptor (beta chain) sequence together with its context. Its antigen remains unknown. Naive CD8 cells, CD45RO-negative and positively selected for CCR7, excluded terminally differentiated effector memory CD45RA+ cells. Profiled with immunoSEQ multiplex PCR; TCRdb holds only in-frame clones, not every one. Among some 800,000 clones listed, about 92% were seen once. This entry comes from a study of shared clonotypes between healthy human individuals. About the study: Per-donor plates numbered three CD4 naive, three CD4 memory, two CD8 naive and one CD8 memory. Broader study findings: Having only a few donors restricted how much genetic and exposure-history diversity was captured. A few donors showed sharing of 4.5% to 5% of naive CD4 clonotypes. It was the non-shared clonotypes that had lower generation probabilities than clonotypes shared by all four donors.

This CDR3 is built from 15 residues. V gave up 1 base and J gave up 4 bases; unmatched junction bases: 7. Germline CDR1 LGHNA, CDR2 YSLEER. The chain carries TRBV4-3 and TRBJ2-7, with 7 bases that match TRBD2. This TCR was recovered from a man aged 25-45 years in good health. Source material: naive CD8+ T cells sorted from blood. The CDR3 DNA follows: TGCGCCAGCAGCCAAGCGGCGGGGGACCCGTACGAGCAGTACTTC. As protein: CASSQAAGDPYEQYF.